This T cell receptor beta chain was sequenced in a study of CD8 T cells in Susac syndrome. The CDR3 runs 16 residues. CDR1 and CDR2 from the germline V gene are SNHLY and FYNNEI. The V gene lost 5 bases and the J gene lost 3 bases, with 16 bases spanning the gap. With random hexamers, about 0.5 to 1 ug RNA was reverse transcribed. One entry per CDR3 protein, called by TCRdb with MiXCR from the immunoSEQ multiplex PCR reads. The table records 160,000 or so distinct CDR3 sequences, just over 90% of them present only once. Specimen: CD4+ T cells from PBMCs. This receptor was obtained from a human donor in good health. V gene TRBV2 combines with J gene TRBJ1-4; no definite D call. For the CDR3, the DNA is TGTGCCAGCAGTCGTTCAAGGGAAGCCGCTAATGAAAAACTGTTTTTT. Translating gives CASSRSREAANEKLFF.